Presented here are 22 T cell receptor beta chains from one specimen sequenced in a study of follicular helper T cells after annual influenza vaccination. Indicated time point: 2015-2016 season, pre-vaccination. TCRdb's table, derived via immunoSEQ multiplex PCR, lists solely in-frame clones and lacks some. The data show around 10,000 clones, with around 85% seen just once and approximately 4% held by the top ten. Sequenced material: CXCR5+ CD38- circulating T follicular helper cells from blood, taken on the day of influenza vaccination. Subset specified: circulating Tfh, non-naive CD4+CXCR5+PD-1+ (ICOS+CD38+ or ICOS-CD38-). All receptors derive from an adult who received the influenza vaccine.

The J gene is TRBJ1-1, the V gene TRBV5-1; 7 bases map to TRBD1. V was clipped by 4 bases and J by 5 bases; unmatched bases: 8. The CDR3 totals 14 residues. Germline loops: CDR1 SGHRS, CDR2 YFSETQ. The CDR3 sequence is CASSPQGEGTEAFF. For the CDR3, the DNA is TGCGCCAGCAGCCCGCAGGGGGAGGGGACTGAAGCTTTCTTT.

The chain is built from TRBV15 and TRBJ1-5; D is unclear. Trimming left V 0 bases short and J 5 bases short, with 8 bases between. Germline assignment: CDR1 LNHNV and CDR2 YYDKDF (reference sequence). There are 14 residues in the CDR3. The CDR3, as DNA: TGTGCCACCAGCAGAGAGCTAGGAGATCAGCCCCAGCATTTT. This codes for CATSRELGDQPQHF.

The rearrangement links TRBV28 to TRBJ2-1; 14 bases are a match to TRBD2. The V segment lost 6 bases and the J segment 9 bases; nucleotides outside the gene matches: 13. The germline V gene has CDR1 MDHEN and CDR2 SYDVKM. The CDR3 contains 17 residues. DNA for the CDR3: TGTGCCAGCAGCCCAGACCGGACTAGCGGGAGGAGAAGTGAGCAGTTCTTC. This translates into CASSPDRTSGRRSEQFF.

The chain couples TRBV20-1 to TRBJ2-5; 8 bases line up with TRBD2. Germline V gene lookup returns CDR1 DFQATT and CDR2 SNEGSKA (reference sequence). Trimming removed 7 bases from V and 5 bases from J; junction bases left unmatched: 3. This CDR3 region has 11 residues. The CDR3 protein is CSERGPETQYF. The CDR3 DNA sequence: TGCAGTGAGCGGGGGCCGGAGACCCAGTACTTC.

The J gene is TRBJ1-2, the V gene TRBV6-5, with D possibly TRBD1 on 5 matching bases. V was trimmed by 6 bases and J by 0 bases, leaving 14 bases between them. The CDR3 is 15 amino acids. CDR1 and CDR2 from the germline V gene are MNHEY and SVGAGI. Written as DNA, the CDR3 is TGTGCCAGCAGGATACAGGAGACCACTAACTATGGCTACACCTTC. Amino acids: CASRIQETTNYGYTF.

As concerns this clone: At one end, the junction sequence differs from germline, possibly due to a read error. V and J are TRBV2 and TRBJ2-5; D is undetermined. This CDR3 is 12 amino acids long. The V gene's germline CDR1 is SNHLY and CDR2 FYNNEI. CDR3: CASRGNHETQYF. The CDR3 bases are TGTGCCAGCAGAGGAAACCACGAGACCCAGTACTTC.

This chain joins TRBV30 and TRBJ1-5; 9 nucleotides line up with TRBD1. The CDR3 runs to 13 residues. Germline CDR1 and CDR2: GTSNPN and SVGIG (reference sequence). J gave up 7 bases and V 5 bases, and 6 bases lay outside the gene matches. In nucleotides, the CDR3 is TGTGCCTGGCAACAGGGGGCCGGGCAGCCCCAGCATTTT. It encodes CAWQQGAGQPQHF.

The chain uses TRBV5-4 and TRBJ2-3; D remains ambiguous. The CDR3 is 12 amino acids. Germline loops: CDR1 SGHNT, CDR2 YYREEE (reference sequence). The V and J ends lost 4 bases and 4 bases respectively, with 7 bases between them. The CDR3 reads CASSPQADTQYF. The CDR3 bases are TGTGCCAGCAGCCCTCAAGCAGATACGCAGTATTTT.

The V and J genes are TRBV5-1 and TRBJ1-2; the match to TRBD1 covers 7 bases. This CDR3 has 14 amino acids. Trimming cost V 4 bases and J 6 bases; bases outside gene matches: 9. Germline V gives CDR1 SGHRS, CDR2 YFSETQ. CDR3 region: CASSPLGTDHGYTF. CDR3 DNA: TGCGCCAGCAGCCCATTAGGGACAGACCATGGCTACACCTTC.

The V call is TRBV6-5, the J call TRBJ1-2; 7 positions agree with TRBD1. Germline loops: CDR1 MNHEY, CDR2 SVGAGI. The CDR3 runs to 15 residues. After removal of 5 bases from V and 2 bases from J, the junction contained 8 bases not matched to a gene. The CDR3, as DNA: TGTGCCAGCAGTCGGACAGGAGGGGGGAACTATGGCTACACCTTC. It encodes CASSRTGGGNYGYTF.

The chain employs TRBV7-2 and TRBJ2-3; D ambiguous. Germline-derived CDR1 and CDR2 are SGHTA and FQGNSA. V shed 1 base and J shed 10 bases, with 15 bases lying between them. This CDR3 comprises 14 residues. The CDR3 sequence is CASSLGSQVAAQYF. As DNA, the CDR3 is TGTGCCAGCAGCTTAGGATCCCAGGTCGCTGCGCAGTATTTT.

This clone was counted between two and nine times. The chain carries TRBV5-6 and TRBJ1-2; 11 nucleotides agree with TRBD1. Per the germline V gene, CDR1 is SGHDT and CDR2 is YYEEEE. This CDR3 has 17 amino acids. The trim removed 1 base at V and 7 bases at J, leaving 12 bases unmatched. The CDR3 DNA is TGTGCCAGCAGCTTGTGGTTAACGACGGACAGGGGGCTTGGCTACACCTTC. This translates into CASSLWLTTDRGLGYTF.

This chain uses TRBV2 with TRBJ2-6; 7 nucleotides match TRBD1. V was pared by 7 bases and J by 3 bases, with 12 bases of the junction left unmatched. There are 17 residues in the CDR3. The germline gives CDR1 SNHLY, CDR2 FYNNEI. CDR3 loop: CASTRDSSQGGANVLTF. The CDR3 DNA reads TGTGCCAGCACCAGGGACAGTTCCCAGGGTGGGGCCAACGTCCTGACTTTC.

As regards this clone: Additional DNA sequences in this sample encode the identical CDR3. The chain is built from TRBV5-1 and TRBJ1-1, with D possibly being TRBD1 (5 bases). Germline CDR1 and CDR2: SGHRS and YFSETQ. The CDR3 has 14 residues. V gave up 0 bases and J gave up 1 base, with 7 bases separating them. The CDR3 region has the DNA TGCGCCAGCAGCTTGGCGGGGCAGAACACTGAAGCTTTCTTT. It specifies CASSLAGQNTEAFF.

The chain employs TRBV19 and TRBJ1-3; D unresolved. Germline assignment: CDR1 LNHDA and CDR2 SQIVND (reference sequence). V was clipped by 5 bases and J by 0 bases, with 8 bases between them. This CDR3 region has 14 residues. Here the CDR3 DNA reads TGTGCCAGTAGTTTACGGAGCTCTGGAAACACCATATATTTT. Translated, it gives CASSLRSSGNTIYF.

This sequence joins TRBV2 and TRBJ2-7; 10 nucleotides line up with TRBD2. CDR1 is SNHLY and CDR2 is FYNNEI in the germline V gene. J was trimmed by 4 bases and V by 9 bases; bases with no gene match: 12. This CDR3 spans 15 amino acids. The CDR3: CASGASGSAGYEQYF. CDR3 in DNA: TGTGCCAGTGGGGCTAGCGGGAGTGCGGGGTACGAGCAGTACTTC.

V gene TRBV18 combines with J gene TRBJ2-2, with D possibly matching TRBD1 (6 bases). Germline V lookup: CDR1 KGHSH, CDR2 LQKENI. V shed 5 bases and J shed 3 bases, with 13 bases lying between them. The CDR3 sequence is 15 residues long. CDR3 in amino acids: CASSATGLYTGELFF. CDR3 sequence (DNA): TGTGCCAGCTCAGCCACAGGGTTGTACACCGGGGAGCTGTTTTTT.

The V call is TRBV5-1, the J call TRBJ1-2; 12 positions match TRBD1. CDR1 SGHRS and CDR2 YFSETQ come from the germline V gene. This CDR3 is built from 16 residues. V shed 4 bases and J 7 bases; nucleotides not matched to a gene: 11. CDR3 bases: TGCGCCAGCAGCATCGGGACAGGGGGCGAGACCCGTGGCTACACCTTC. Its protein product is CASSIGTGGETRGYTF.

The chain recombines TRBV11-1 with TRBJ2-3; 12 bases match TRBD2. V shed 1 base and J 4 bases; nucleotides not matched to a gene: 6. The CDR3 has 17 residues. Germline lookup yields CDR1 SGHAT and CDR2 FQDESV (reference sequence). The CDR3 here is CASSLDPGLAGPDTQYF. The DNA of the CDR3 is TGTGCCAGCAGCTTAGACCCTGGACTAGCGGGGCCAGATACGCAGTATTTT.

There are a few counts of this clone. The chain carries TRBV19 and TRBJ1-5, with D hard to call. Trimming pared 7 bases from V and 4 bases from J, leaving 11 bases between. Germline CDR1 and CDR2: LNHDA and SQIVND (reference sequence). This CDR3 is built from 13 residues. Here the CDR3 reads CASKKEVNQPQHF. DNA for the CDR3: TGTGCCAGTAAGAAGGAGGTTAATCAGCCCCAGCATTTT.

This clone was observed once. The chain uses TRBV19 and TRBJ2-3; 7 bases are a match to TRBD2. Germline V gives CDR1 LNHDA, CDR2 SQIVND (reference sequence). The trim removed 7 bases at V and 2 bases at J, leaving 12 bases unmatched. This CDR3 contains 16 residues. This chain's CDR3 is CASTLHGGDPTDTQYF. The CDR3 DNA reads TGTGCCAGTACCCTACATGGGGGGGACCCCACAGATACGCAGTATTTT. The whole variable domain, remainder taken from reference TRBV19 and TRBJ2-3, is DGGITQSPKYLFRKEGQNVTLSCEQNLNHDAMYWYRQDPGQGLRLIYYSQIVNDFQKGDIAEGYSVSREKKESFPLTVTSAQKNPTAFYLCASTLHGGDPTDTQYFGPGTRLTVL.

The chain carries TRBV5-1 and TRBJ2-1, with D perhaps TRBD2 (5 bases). The germline CDR1 and CDR2 sequences are SGHRS and YFSETQ. Trimming pared 4 bases from V and 9 bases from J, leaving 14 bases between. CDR3 size: 13 residues. CDR3: CASSPPREPEQFF. The CDR3 coding sequence is TGCGCCAGCAGCCCCCCGAGGGAACCTGAGCAGTTCTTC.